The clone carrying this T cell receptor (beta chain) was detected many times. The antigen remains unidentified. After removal of 6 bases from V and 5 bases from J, the junction contained 6 bases not matched to a gene. The CDR3 is 13 residues long. This sample is part of a study of T cells in Graves' hyperthyroidism and ophthalmopathy. Whole-study findings and limits: The blood repertoire included most of the expanded thyroid clonotypes above 0.001. Ophthalmopathy and stable hyperthyroidism were told apart by a 13 V-J model. In validation, the model predicted ophthalmopathy. These predictions came a median about 6.5 months before onset.

TCR beta CDR3 sequences were amplified from RNA transcripts. HTBI primers drove first-round RT-PCR of the TCR CDR3. TCRdb re-derived calls from the multiplex PCR reads in MiXCR, one entry per CDR3 protein. Counted here are about 500,000 distinct CDR3 sequences, approximately 15% occurring once; the ten biggest clones make up roughly 17%. This rearrangement joins TRBV12-3 or TRBV12-4 to TRBJ2-7; 8 bases line up with TRBD2. The clonotype was recovered from a woman between 18 and 29 years old with Graves' hyperthyroidism. The sample was blood. The CDR3 nucleotides read TGTGCCAGCAGGGCAAGCGGGGGTAACGAGCAGTACGTC. Its translation: CASRASGGNEQYV.